These 10 T cell receptor beta chains were all obtained from the same sample, sequenced in a study of OX40 agonist ivuxolimab in advanced cancers. Sequenced by immunoSEQ multiplex PCR; TCRdb stores in-frame clones only, minus some. Of tens of thousands of clones listed, over 90% are singletons. Sample: CD4+ or CD8+ T cells sorted from blood, taken in a trial of the OX40 agonist ivuxolimab. These receptor sequences come from an adult with an advanced solid tumor such as melanoma, head and neck, liver or kidney cancer.

This rearrangement joins TRBV4-1 to TRBJ2-7; D gene ambiguous. The germline V gene encodes CDR1 MGHRA and CDR2 YSYEKL. Deletions cut 4 bases from V and 0 bases from J, with 19 bases between. The CDR3 consists of 17 residues. CDR3 region: CASSLGNPVGSSYEQYF. CDR3 coding DNA: TGCGCCAGCAGCCTGGGAAACCCGGTGGGGTCCTCCTACGAGCAGTACTTC.

The CDR3 DNA follows: TGTGCCAGCAGCCCTCCGGGACAGGGTTGGACCGGGGAGCTGTTTTTT. Protein product: CASSPPGQGWTGELFF. The V gene is TRBV28, the J gene TRBJ2-2, with TRBD1 identical over 9 bases. CDR3 size: 16 residues. The germline V gene encodes CDR1 MDHEN and CDR2 SYDVKM. V was clipped by 6 bases and J by 5 bases; unmatched bases: 10.

The chain is built from TRBV6-6 and TRBJ2-7; D remains ambiguous. CDR1 MNHNY and CDR2 SVGAGI come from the germline V gene (reference sequence). The CDR3 is 14 amino acids. Trimming took 0 bases from V and 4 from J, leaving 10 bases between them. The CDR3: CASSYSTAFYEQYF. The CDR3 DNA reads TGTGCCAGCAGTTACTCGACGGCTTTTTACGAGCAGTACTTC.

The V call is TRBV4-3, the J call TRBJ2-2, with D unresolved. V was trimmed by 1 base and J by 7 bases, leaving 13 bases between them. Germline values: CDR1 LGHNA, CDR2 YSLEER. The CDR3 is 15 amino acids. The CDR3 sequence: CASSQVQQVGGELFF. The CDR3, as DNA: TGCGCCAGCAGCCAAGTCCAGCAGGTGGGCGGGGAGCTGTTTTTT.

This clone was picked up a small number of times. At one boundary the junction diverges from the germline segment, which might be a read error. CDR3: CASSPILRGSTDTQYF. The CDR3 DNA reads as TGTGCTAGCAGCCCCATCTTGAGGGGAAGCACAGATACGCAGTATTTT. The chain carries TRBV7-7 and TRBJ2-3; D could derive from TRBD1 or TRBD2 (5 bases each). Germline CDR1 and CDR2: SSHAT and FNYEAQ (reference sequence). This CDR3 is built from 16 residues.

J is TRBJ1-5 and V is TRBV10-1; no reliable D call. This CDR3 is built from 12 residues. Germline V gene lookup returns CDR1 WNHNN and CDR2 SYGVQD (reference sequence). The germline V and J ends were trimmed by 8 bases and 2 bases, with 7 bases remaining between them. In nucleotides, the CDR3 is TGCGCCAGCGGTCTGCGCAATCAGCCCCAGCATTTT. It translates to CASGLRNQPQHF.

The chain employs TRBV28 and TRBJ2-5; the D is unclear. CDR1 MDHEN and CDR2 SYDVKM come from the germline V gene. V shed 3 bases and J shed 5 bases, with 7 bases lying between them. This CDR3 spans 12 amino acids. The CDR3 DNA follows: TGTGCCAGCAGTTTTATATGGGAGACCCAGTACTTC. This encodes CASSFIWETQYF.

The chain couples TRBV27 to TRBJ2-7; the match to TRBD2 covers 8 bases. The CDR3 is 18 residues long. Germline lookup yields CDR1 MNHEY and CDR2 SMNVEV (reference sequence). J was trimmed by 5 bases and V by 3 bases; bases with no gene match: 18. CDR3 DNA sequence: TGTGCCAGCAGTTTTTTAGCTTCCAGCGGGAGCCAGCCCGACGAGCAGTACTTC. Protein sequence: CASSFLASSGSQPDEQYF.

The chain is built from TRBV10-2 and TRBJ2-1, with 13 bases identical to TRBD2. CDR1 WSHSY and CDR2 SAAADI come from the germline V gene. This CDR3 comprises 15 residues. After removal of 2 bases from V and 8 bases from J, the junction contained 3 bases not matched to a gene. CDR3: CASSEGTSGNYEQFF. The CDR3, as DNA: TGCGCCAGCAGTGAGGGGACTAGCGGGAACTATGAGCAGTTCTTC.

V and J are TRBV11-2 and TRBJ1-3; D is uncertain. V was pared by 2 bases and J by 7 bases, with 21 bases between. The CDR3 runs 17 residues. Germline values: CDR1 SGHAT, CDR2 FQNNGV. CDR3 coding DNA: TGTGCCAGCAGCTTAACGCTTGTCGTCCCTCGGGAGAACACCATATATTTT. Translation: CASSLTLVVPRENTIYF.